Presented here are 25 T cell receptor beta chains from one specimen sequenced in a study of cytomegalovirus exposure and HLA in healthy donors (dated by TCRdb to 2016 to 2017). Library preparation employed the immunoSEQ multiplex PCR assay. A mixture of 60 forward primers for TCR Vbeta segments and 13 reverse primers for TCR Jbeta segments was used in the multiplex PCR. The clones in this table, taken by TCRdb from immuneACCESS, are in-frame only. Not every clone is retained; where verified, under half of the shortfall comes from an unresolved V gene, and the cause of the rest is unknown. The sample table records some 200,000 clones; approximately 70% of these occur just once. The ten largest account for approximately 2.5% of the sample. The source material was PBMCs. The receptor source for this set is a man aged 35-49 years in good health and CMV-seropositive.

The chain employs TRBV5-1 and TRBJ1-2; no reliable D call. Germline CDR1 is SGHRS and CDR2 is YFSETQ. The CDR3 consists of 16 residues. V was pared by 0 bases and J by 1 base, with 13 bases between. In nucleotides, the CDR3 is TGCGCCAGCAGCTTGGACCAGGTGGCATTTAACTATGGCTACACCTTC. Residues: CASSLDQVAFNYGYTF.

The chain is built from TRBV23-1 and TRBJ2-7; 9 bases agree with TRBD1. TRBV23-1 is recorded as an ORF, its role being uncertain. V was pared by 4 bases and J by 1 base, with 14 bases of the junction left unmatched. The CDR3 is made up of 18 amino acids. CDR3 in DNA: TGCGCCAGCAGTCCTCCGAGACGACAGGGACAGGGATCCTACGAGCAGTACTTC. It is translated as CASSPPRRQGQGSYEQYF.

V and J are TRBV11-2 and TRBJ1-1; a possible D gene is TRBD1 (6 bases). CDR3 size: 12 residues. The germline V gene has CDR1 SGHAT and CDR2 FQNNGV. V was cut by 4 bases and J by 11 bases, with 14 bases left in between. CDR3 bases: TGTGCCAGCAGCTACCGGGGAGGGGGGGCTTTCTTT. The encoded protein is CASSYRGGGAFF. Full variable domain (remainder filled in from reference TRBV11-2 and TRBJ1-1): EAGVAQSPRYKIIEKRQSVAFWCNPISGHATLYWYQQILGQGPKLLIQFQNNGVVDDSQLPKDRFSAERLKGVDSTLKIQPAKLEDSAVYLCASSYRGGGAFFGQGTRLTVV.

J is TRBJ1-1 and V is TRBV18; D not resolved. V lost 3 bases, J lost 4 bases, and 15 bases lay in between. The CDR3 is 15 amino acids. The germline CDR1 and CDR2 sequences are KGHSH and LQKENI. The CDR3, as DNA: TGTGCCAGCTCACCCCGGCGAAGCGGGATCACTGAAGCTTTCTTT. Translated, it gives CASSPRRSGITEAFF.

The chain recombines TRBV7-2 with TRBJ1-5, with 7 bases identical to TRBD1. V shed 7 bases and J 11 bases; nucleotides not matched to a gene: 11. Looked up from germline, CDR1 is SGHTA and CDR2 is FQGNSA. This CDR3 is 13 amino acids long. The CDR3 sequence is CASTDKTGSSQHF. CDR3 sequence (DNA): TGTGCCAGCACCGATAAGACAGGGTCGTCCCAGCATTTT.

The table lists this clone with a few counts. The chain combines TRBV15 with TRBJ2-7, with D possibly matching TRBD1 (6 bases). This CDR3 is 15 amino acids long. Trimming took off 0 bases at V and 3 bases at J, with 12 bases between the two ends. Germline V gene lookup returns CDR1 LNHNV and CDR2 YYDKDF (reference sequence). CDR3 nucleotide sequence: TGTGCCACCAGCAGAGATGGGGGCCAGGGCTACGAGCAGTACTTC. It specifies CATSRDGGQGYEQYF.

The CDR3 bases are TGTGCCAGCAGCCATTACCCTAGCGGGTTCACAGATACGCAGTATTTT. Amino acids: CASSHYPSGFTDTQYF. V gene TRBV5-6 combines with J gene TRBJ2-3, with 8 bases identical to TRBD2. This CDR3 region has 16 residues. Losses at the gene ends were 4 bases for V and 2 bases for J; bases not matched to a gene: 9. Germline V gene lookup returns CDR1 SGHDT and CDR2 YYEEEE.

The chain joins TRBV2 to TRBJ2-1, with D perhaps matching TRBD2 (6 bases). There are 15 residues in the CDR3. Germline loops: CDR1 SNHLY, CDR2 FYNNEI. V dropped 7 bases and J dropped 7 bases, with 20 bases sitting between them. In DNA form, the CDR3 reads TGTGCCAGCAACGGTCCCCCCCGGGGGAGGAATGAGCAGTTCTTC. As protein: CASNGPPRGRNEQFF.

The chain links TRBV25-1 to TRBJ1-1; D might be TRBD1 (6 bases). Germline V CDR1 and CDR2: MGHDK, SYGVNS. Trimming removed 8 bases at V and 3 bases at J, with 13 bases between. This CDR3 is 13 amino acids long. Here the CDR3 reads CASRRGADTEAFF. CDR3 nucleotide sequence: TGTGCCAGCCGTCGGGGGGCTGACACTGAAGCTTTCTTT.

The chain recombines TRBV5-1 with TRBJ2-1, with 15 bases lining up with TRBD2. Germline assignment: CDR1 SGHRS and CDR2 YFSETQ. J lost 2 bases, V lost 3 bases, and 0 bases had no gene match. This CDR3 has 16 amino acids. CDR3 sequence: CASSWTSGGAYNEQFF. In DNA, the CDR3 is TGCGCCAGCAGCTGGACTAGCGGGGGGGCCTACAATGAGCAGTTCTTC.

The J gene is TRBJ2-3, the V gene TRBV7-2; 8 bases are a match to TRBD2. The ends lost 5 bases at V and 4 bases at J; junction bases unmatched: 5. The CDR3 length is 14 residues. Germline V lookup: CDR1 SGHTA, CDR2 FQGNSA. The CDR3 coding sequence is TGTGCCAGCAGCCGCGGGGGGCAATCAGATACGCAGTATTTT. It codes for CASSRGGQSDTQYF.

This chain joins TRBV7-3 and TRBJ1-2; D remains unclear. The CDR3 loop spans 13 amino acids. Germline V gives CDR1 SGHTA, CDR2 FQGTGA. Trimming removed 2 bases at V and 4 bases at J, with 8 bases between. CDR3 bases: TGTGCCAGCAGCTTACCAGGACTCTATGGCTACACCTTC. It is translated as CASSLPGLYGYTF. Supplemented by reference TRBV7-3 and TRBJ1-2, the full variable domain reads GAGVSQTPSNKVTEKGKYVELRCDPISGHTALYWYRQSLGQGPEFLIYFQGTGAADDSGLPNDRFFAVRPEGSVSTLKIQRTERGDSAVYLCASSLPGLYGYTFGSGTRLTVV.

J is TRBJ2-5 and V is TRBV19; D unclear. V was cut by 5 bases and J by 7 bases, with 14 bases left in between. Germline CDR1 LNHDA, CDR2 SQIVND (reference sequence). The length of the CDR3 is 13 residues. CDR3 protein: CASSFLTSPTQYF. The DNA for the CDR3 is TGTGCCAGTAGTTTCCTGACATCCCCGACCCAGTACTTC. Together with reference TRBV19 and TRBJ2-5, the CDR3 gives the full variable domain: DGGITQSPKYLFRKEGQNVTLSCEQNLNHDAMYWYRQDPGQGLRLIYYSQIVNDFQKGDIAEGYSVSREKKESFPLTVTSAQKNPTAFYLCASSFLTSPTQYFGPGTRLLVL.

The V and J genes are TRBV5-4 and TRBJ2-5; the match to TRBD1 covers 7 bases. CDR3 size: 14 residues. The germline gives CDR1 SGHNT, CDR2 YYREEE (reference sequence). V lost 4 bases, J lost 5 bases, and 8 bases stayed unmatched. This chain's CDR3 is CASSPPTGFETQYF. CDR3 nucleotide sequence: TGTGCCAGCAGCCCACCGACAGGGTTTGAGACCCAGTACTTC.

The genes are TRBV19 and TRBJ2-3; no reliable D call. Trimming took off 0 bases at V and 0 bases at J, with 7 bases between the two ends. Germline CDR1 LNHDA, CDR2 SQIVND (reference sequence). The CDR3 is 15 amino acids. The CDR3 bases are TGTGCCAGTAGTATAGACCTGGAGAGCACAGATACGCAGTATTTT. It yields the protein CASSIDLESTDTQYF.

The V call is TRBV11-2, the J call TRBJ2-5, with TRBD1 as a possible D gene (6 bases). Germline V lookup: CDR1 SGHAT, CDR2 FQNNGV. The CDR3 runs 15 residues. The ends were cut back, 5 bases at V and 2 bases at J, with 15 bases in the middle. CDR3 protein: CASSTTNRAQETQYF. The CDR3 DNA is TGTGCCAGCAGCACGACCAACAGGGCACAAGAGACCCAGTACTTC.

The CDR3 here is CASSLRTGGLGGTQYF. As DNA, the CDR3 is TGCGCCAGCAGCTTGCGGACGGGGGGGTTAGGTGGGACCCAGTACTTC. This sequence joins TRBV5-1 and TRBJ2-5; TRBD2 agrees at 8 bases. V trimming: 1 base; J trimming: 7 bases; junction bases outside the gene matches: 12. CDR3 length: 16 amino acids. Germline V lookup: CDR1 SGHRS, CDR2 YFSETQ.

DNA for the CDR3: TGTGCCAGCAGCGCCCCGGGGGAGCAGTACTTC. The encoded protein is CASSAPGEQYF. The rearrangement uses TRBV7-9 and TRBJ2-7, with a tentative D call TRBD2 (5 bases). CDR1 is SEHNR, CDR2 FQNEAQ, per germline (reference sequence). Trimming took off 5 bases at V and 7 bases at J, with 9 bases between the two ends. The CDR3 covers 11 residues.

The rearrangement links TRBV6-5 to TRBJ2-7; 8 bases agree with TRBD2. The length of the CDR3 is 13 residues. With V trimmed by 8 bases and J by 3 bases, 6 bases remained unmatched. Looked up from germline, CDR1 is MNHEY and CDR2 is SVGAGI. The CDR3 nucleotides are TGTGCCAGCCGGGAGGGGGGTGACTACGAGCAGTACTTC. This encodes CASREGGDYEQYF.

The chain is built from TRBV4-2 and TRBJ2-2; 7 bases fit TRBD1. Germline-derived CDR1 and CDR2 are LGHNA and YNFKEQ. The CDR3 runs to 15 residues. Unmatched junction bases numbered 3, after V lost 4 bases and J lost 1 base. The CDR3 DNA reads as TGTGCCAGCAGCCCCCGGACAGGGAACACCGGGGAGCTGTTTTTT. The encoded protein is CASSPRTGNTGELFF.

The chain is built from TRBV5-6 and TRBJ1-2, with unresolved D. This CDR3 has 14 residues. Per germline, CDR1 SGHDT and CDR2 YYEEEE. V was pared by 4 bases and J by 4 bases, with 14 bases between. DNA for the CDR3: TGTGCCAGCAGCCGGGTCGCTTACGCCTATGGCTACACCTTC. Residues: CASSRVAYAYGYTF. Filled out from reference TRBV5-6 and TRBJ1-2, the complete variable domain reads DAGVTQSPTHLIKTRGQQVTLRCSPKSGHDTVSWYQQALGQGPQFIFQYYEEEERQRGNFPDRFSGHQFPNYSSELNVNALLLGDSALYLCASSRVAYAYGYTFGSGTRLTVV.

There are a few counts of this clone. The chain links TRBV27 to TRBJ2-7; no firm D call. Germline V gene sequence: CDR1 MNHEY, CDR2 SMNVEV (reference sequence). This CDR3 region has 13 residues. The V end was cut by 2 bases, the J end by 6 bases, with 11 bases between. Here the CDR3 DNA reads TGTGCCAGCAGTTTAGAGACTCCGGGCGAGCAGTACTTC. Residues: CASSLETPGEQYF.

The CDR3 nucleotides are TGCGCCAGCAGCTTGGAACTCCTAAATTCACCCCTCCACTTT. The encoded protein is CASSLELLNSPLHF. The genes are TRBV5-1 and TRBJ1-6, with D unclear. This CDR3 spans 14 amino acids. V was clipped by 0 bases and J by 7 bases, with 8 bases between them. Per germline, CDR1 SGHRS and CDR2 YFSETQ.

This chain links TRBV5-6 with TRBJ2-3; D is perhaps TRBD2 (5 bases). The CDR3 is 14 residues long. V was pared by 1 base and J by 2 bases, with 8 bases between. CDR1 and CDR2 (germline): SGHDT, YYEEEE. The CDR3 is CASSLPGTTDTQYF. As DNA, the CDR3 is TGTGCCAGCAGCTTGCCGGGAACCACAGATACGCAGTATTTT.

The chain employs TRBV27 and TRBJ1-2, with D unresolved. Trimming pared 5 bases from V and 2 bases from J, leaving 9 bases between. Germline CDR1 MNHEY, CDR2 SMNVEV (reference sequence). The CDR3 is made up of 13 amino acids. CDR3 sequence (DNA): TGTGCCAGCAGTCCCACAAGAAACTATGGCTACACCTTC. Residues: CASSPTRNYGYTF.